The text below deals with one T cell receptor (beta chain). These data are taken from a study of T cell changes during pregnancy in multiple sclerosis. This CDR3 has 15 residues. V trimming: 6 bases; J trimming: 2 bases; junction bases outside the gene matches: 8. CDR1 is LNHDA and CDR2 is SQIVND in the germline V gene (reference sequence). Sequencing used immunoSEQ multiplex PCR; TCRdb keeps in-frame clones, though not all of them. The table has tens of thousands of clones, around 90% seen once. The chain has TRBV19 and TRBJ2-5, with TRBD1 identical over 8 bases. The sequencing here drew on peripheral blood, taken in the third trimester of pregnancy. This TCR derives from a female donor in good health, enrolled as a control in a pregnancy study. CDR3 loop: CASRGARDRQETQYF. CDR3 nucleotide sequence: TGTGCCAGTAGGGGAGCCAGGGACAGGCAAGAGACCCAGTACTTC.